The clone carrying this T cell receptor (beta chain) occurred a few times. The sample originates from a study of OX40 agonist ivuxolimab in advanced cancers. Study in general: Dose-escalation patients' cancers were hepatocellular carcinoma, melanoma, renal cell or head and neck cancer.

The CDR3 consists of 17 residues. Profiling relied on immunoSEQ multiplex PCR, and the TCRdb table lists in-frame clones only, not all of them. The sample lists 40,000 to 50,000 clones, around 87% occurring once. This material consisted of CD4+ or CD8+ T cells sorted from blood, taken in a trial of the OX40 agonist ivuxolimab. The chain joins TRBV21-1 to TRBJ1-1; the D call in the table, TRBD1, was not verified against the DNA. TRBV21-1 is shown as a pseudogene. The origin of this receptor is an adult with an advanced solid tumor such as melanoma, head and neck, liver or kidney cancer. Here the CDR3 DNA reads TGTGCCAGCAGCCCCCCCGACAGGGGGTTCGGGAACACTGAAGCTTTCTTT. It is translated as CASSPPDRGFGNTEAFF.